This TCR beta chain was profiled in a study of cytomegalovirus exposure and HLA in healthy donors. Healthy bone marrow donors supplied every sample. Note on this clone: The antigen remains undetermined.

V shed 9 bases, J shed 4 bases, and the junction held 9 bases outside the gene matches. The germline V gene has CDR1 MNHNS and CDR2 SASEGT. CDR3 length equals 15 residues. The PCR made use of 60 Vbeta and 13 Jbeta primers. Clones were sequenced by immunoSEQ multiplex PCR, and TCRdb holds only the in-frame ones, with some missing. The sample consists of under 150,000 clones, about three quarters of them appearing once. General study results and limits: A missense variant in DCLRE1C was later tied to TCR beta V- and J-gene trimming. Reported performance of the classifier showed diagnosis of cytomegalovirus status with high specificity and sensitivity. Some V segments (TRBV6-2 and TRBV6-3 among them) were excluded as indistinguishable.

The genes are TRBV6-1 and TRBJ2-1, with 10 bases identical to TRBD2. The sample was PBMCs. This receptor was obtained from a young man in good health and CMV-seronegative. The CDR3 sequence is CASKALAGEYNEQFF. The DNA of the CDR3 is TGTGCCAGTAAGGCCCTAGCGGGGGAATACAATGAGCAGTTCTTC.